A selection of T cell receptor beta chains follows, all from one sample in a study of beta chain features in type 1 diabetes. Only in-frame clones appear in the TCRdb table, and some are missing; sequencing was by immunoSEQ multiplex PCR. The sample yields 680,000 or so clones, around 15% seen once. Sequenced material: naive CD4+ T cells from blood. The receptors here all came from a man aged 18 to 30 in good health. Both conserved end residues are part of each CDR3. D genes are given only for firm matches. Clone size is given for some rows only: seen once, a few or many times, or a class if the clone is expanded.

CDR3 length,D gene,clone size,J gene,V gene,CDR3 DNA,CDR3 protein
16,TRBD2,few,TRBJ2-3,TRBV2,TGTGCCACCCGGAGAACTAGCGGGAGGTCCACAGATACGCAGTATTTT,CATRRTSGRSTDTQYF
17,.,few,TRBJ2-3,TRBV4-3,TGCGCCAGCAGCCGTAGGCCTCGGGCAGCCTCGGTGGATACGCAGTATTTT,CASSRRPRAASVDTQYF
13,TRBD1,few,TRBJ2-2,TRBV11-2,TGTGCCAGCAGCCCGGGACAGGGGGGGGAGCTGTTTTTT,CASSPGQGGELFF
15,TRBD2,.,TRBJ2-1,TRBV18,TGTGCCAGCTCACCACGAGTAGCGGGATACAATGAGCAGTTCTTC,CASSPRVAGYNEQFF
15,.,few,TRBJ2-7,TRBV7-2,TGTGCCAGCAGCTTAGTGGCCGGACAGCACTACGAGCAGTACTTC,CASSLVAGQHYEQYF
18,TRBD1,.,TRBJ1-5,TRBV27,TGTGCCAGCAGTTCCTGGACAGGGATAGCGAGGGGCAATCAGCCCCAGCATTTT,CASSSWTGIARGNQPQHF
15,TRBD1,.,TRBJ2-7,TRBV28,TGTGCCAGCAGTTTACCGGGACAGGGCTCCTACGAGCAGTACTTC,CASSLPGQGSYEQYF
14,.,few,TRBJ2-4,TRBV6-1,TGTGCCAGCAGTAACCGGGACAACAAAAACATTCAGTACTTC,CASSNRDNKNIQYF
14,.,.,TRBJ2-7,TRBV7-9,TGTGCCAGCAGCCCCACACAGGGACACTACGAGCAGTACTTC,CASSPTQGHYEQYF
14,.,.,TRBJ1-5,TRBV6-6,TGTGCCAGCAGTTATTGGGGGGCTCAGCAGCCCCAGCATTTT,CASSYWGAQQPQHF
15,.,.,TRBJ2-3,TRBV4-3,TGCGCCAGCAGCCAAGGGCAGTTTATAGTTGATACGCAGTATTTT,CASSQGQFIVDTQYF
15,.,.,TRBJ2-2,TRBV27,TGTGCCAGCCGCCGTGGGGGGCGGAACACCGGGGAGCTGTTTTTT,CASRRGGRNTGELFF
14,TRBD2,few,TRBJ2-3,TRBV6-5,TGTGCCAGCAATGCAGCGGGGAGGCCAGATACGCAGTATTTT,CASNAAGRPDTQYF
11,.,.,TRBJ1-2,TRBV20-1,TGCAGTGCTAGCGAGGGGGATGGCTACACCTTC,CSASEGDGYTF
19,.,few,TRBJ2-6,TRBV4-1,TGCGCCAGCAGCCAAGGAAGGGGTCTCGGTCTCTCTGGGGCCAACGTCCTGACTTTC,CASSQGRGLGLSGANVLTF
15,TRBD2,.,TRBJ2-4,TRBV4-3,TGCGCCAGCAGCCGTGTAGCGGGGGGGCCGGGCATTCAGTACTTC,CASSRVAGGPGIQYF
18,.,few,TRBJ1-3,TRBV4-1,TGCGCCAGCAGCCAACCCAGATTCGACAGAAACTCTGGAAACACCATATATTTT,CASSQPRFDRNSGNTIYF
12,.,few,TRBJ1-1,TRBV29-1,TGCAGCGTTGAAGATCTGGACGACGGTGCTTTCTTT,CSVEDLDDGAFF
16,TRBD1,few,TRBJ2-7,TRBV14,TGTGCCAGCAGCCAAGCTTACAGGGGGCCCTTGGGGGAGCAGTACTTC,CASSQAYRGPLGEQYF
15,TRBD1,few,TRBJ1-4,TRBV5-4,TGTGCCAGCAGCTTGATAGGACAGGGGCCTGAAAAACTGTTTTTT,CASSLIGQGPEKLFF
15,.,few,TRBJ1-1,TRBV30,TGTGCCTGGAGTGGCGAGGACTTGGGGAACACTGAAGCTTTCTTT,CAWSGEDLGNTEAFF
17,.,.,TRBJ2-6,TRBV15,TGTGCCACCAGCAACGGGGGCAAGGTCTCTGGGGCCAACGTCCTGACTTTC,CATSNGGKVSGANVLTF
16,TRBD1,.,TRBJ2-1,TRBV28,TGTGCCAGCAGTTTATGGGGACAGGGAACGAGGAATGAGCAGTTCTTC,CASSLWGQGTRNEQFF
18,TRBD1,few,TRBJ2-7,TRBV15,TGTGCCACCAGCAGAGGACCTCGCACAGGGGCCCTCTCCTACGAGCAGTACTTC,CATSRGPRTGALSYEQYF
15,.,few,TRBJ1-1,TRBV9,TGTGCCAGCAGCGTAGGGCACAGGGAGCCCACTGAAGCTTTCTTT,CASSVGHREPTEAFF
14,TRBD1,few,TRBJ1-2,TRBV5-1,TGCGCCAGCAGCGTACCGACAGGGGGCTATGGCTACACCTTC,CASSVPTGGYGYTF
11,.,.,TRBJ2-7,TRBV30,TGTGCCTGGAGTGTCCTCTACGAGCAGTACTTC,CAWSVLYEQYF
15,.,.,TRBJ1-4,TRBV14,TGTGCCAGCAGCCCCACCGGGACCGAAAATGAAAAACTGTTTTTT,CASSPTGTENEKLFF
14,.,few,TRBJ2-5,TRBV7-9,TGTGCCAGCAGCTCGTACCAGCCAGGGGGGAGGCAGTACTTC,CASSSYQPGGRQYF
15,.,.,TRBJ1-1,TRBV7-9,TGTGCCAGCAGCTTAGCTCGGGGGTTTCACACTGAAGCTTTCTTT,CASSLARGFHTEAFF
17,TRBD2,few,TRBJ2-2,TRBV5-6,TGTGCCAGCAGCCGGGGACTAGCGGGATCGGGCACCGGGGAGCTGTTTTTT,CASSRGLAGSGTGELFF
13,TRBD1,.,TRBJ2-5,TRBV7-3,TGTGCCAGCAGCCTCCGGGACAGGGAGACCCAGTACTTC,CASSLRDRETQYF
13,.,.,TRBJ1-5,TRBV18,TGTGCCAGCTCTCTCAGGGATAATCAGCCCCAGCATTTT,CASSLRDNQPQHF
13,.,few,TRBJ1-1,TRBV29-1,TGCAGCGTTGCCGGGACACTGAACACTGAAGCTTTCTTT,CSVAGTLNTEAFF
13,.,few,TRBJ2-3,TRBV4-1,TGCGCCAGCAGCCATAAAGTGACAGATACGCAGTATTTT,CASSHKVTDTQYF
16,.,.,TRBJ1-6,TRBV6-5,TGTGCCAGCAGTTACGACCATCGCCCGTATAATTCACCCCTCCACTTT,CASSYDHRPYNSPLHF